In this sample, the clone carrying this T cell receptor (beta chain) turned up many times. As yet, its antigen is unknown. The CDR3 end falls 3 residues outside the read, so it is completed with the germline J gene. Equal genomic DNA amounts from CVID and control samples were sequenced. Some clones are missing from TCRdb's copy, which holds only in-frame ones; the method was immunoSEQ multiplex PCR. Sampling found more than 65,000 clones, none seen once. Patients and controls were mostly of Caucasian heritage. The data were obtained in a study of T cell clonality in common variable immunodeficiency. Overall study findings and caveats: Reportedly, TCR beta sequences from common variable immunodeficiency showed fewer deletions and N-nucleotide insertions. Compared with controls, CVID subjects had fewer shared TCRbeta clones.

Germline V lookup: CDR1 SGHDN, CDR2 FVKESK. V dropped 5 bases and J dropped 7 bases, with 17 bases sitting between them. The CDR3 contains 14 residues. This clonotype was sampled from a person between 18 and 69 years old in good health. The sequenced sample was peripheral blood mononuclear cells. V is TRBV14 and J is TRBJ1-1; TRBD1 is a possible D gene (5 bases). CDR3: CASSARFQGSEAFF. The CDR3 DNA, read in part, is TGTGCCAGCAGCGCCAGGTTCCAGGGAAGTGAA.